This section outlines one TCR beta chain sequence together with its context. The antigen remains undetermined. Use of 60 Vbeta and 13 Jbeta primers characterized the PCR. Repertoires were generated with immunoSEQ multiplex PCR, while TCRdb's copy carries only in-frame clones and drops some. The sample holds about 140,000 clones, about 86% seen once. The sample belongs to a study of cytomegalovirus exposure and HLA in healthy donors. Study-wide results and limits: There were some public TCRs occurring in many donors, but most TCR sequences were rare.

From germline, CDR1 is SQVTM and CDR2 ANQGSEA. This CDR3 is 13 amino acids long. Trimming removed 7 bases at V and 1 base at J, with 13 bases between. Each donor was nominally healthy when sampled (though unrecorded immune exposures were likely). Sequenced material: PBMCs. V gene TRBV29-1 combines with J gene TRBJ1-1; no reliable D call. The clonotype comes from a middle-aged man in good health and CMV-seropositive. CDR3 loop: CSGGEGRNTEAFF. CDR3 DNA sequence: TGCAGCGGTGGGGAGGGAAGGAACACTGAAGCTTTCTTT.